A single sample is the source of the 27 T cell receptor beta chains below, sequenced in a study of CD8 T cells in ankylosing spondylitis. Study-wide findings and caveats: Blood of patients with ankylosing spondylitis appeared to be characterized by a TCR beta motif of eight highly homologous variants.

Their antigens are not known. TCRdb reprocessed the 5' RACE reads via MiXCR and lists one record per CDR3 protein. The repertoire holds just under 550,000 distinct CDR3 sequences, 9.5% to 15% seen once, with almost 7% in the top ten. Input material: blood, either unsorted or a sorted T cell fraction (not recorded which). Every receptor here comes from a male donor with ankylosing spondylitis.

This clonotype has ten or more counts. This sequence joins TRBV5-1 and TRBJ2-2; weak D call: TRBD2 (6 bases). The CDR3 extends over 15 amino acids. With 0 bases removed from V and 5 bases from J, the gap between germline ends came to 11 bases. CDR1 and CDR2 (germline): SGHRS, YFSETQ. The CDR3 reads CASSLAAGRTGELFF. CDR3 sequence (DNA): TGCGCCAGCAGCTTGGCCGCGGGGCGGACCGGGGAGCTGTTTTTT.

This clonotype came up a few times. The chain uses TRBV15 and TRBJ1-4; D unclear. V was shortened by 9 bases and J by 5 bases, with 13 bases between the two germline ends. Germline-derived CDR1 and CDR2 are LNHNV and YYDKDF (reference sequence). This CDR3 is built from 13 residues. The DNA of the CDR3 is TGTGCCACTACCGTTCGGAGGAATGAAAAACTGTTTTTT. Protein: CATTVRRNEKLFF.

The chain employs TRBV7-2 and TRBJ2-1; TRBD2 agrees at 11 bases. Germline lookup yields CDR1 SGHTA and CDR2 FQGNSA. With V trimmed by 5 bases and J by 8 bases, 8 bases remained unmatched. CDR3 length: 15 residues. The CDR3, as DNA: TGTGCCAGCAGCCCAAGACTAGCGGGATCATATGAGCAGTTCTTC. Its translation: CASSPRLAGSYEQFF.

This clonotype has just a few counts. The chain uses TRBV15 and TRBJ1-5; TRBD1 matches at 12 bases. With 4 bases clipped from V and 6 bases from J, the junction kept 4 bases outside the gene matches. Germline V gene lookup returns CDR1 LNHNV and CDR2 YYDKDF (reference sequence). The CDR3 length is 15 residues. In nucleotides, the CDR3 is TGTGCCACCAGCACGGGACAGGGGGCGGGTCAGCCCCAGCATTTT. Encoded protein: CATSTGQGAGQPQHF. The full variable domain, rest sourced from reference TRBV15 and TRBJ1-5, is DAMVIQNPRYQVTQFGKPVTLSCSQTLNHNVMYWYQQKSSQAPKLLFHYYDKDFNNEADTPDNFQSRRPNTSFCFLDIRSPGLGDTAMYLCATSTGQGAGQPQHFGDGTRLSIL.

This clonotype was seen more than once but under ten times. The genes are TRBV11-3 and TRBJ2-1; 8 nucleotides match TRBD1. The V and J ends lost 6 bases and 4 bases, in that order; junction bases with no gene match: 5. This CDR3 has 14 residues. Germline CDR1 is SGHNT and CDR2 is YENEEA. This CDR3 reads CASRVGDRYNEQFF. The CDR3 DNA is TGTGCCAGCAGAGTGGGGGACAGGTACAATGAGCAGTTCTTC.

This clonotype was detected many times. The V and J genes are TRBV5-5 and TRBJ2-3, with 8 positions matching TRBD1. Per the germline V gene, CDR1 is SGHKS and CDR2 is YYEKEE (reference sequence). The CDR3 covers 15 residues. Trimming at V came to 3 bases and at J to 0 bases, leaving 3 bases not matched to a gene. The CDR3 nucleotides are TGTGCCAGCAGCTGGAGACAGGGGAGCACAGATACGCAGTATTTT. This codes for CASSWRQGSTDTQYF.

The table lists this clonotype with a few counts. CDR3 residues: CASTPLSGRGIQYF. DNA of the CDR3: TGTGCCAGCACCCCTCTGAGCGGGAGGGGCATTCAGTACTTC. The gene calls are TRBV11-2 and TRBJ2-4; 10 nucleotides line up with TRBD2. V lost 7 bases, J lost 9 bases, and 9 bases stayed unmatched. The CDR3 spans 14 residues. From germline, CDR1 is SGHAT and CDR2 FQNNGV.

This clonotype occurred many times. Here the CDR3 DNA reads TGTGCCAGCAGGGCCCTAGGAGCGGGAATCTACAATGAGCAGTTCTTC. Translation gives CASRALGAGIYNEQFF. The chain carries TRBV12-3 or TRBV12-4 and TRBJ2-1, with 7 bases lining up with TRBD2. J lost 3 bases, V lost 6 bases, and 11 bases had no gene match. The CDR3 has 16 residues.

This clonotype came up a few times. The chain's CDR3 is CASSLGTADNQPQHF. CDR3 DNA: TGCGCCAGCAGCTTGGGGACGGCCGACAATCAGCCCCAGCATTTT. The chain has TRBV5-1 and TRBJ1-5; D remains ambiguous. There are 15 residues in the CDR3. Germline V CDR1 and CDR2: SGHRS, YFSETQ. V lost 0 bases and J 3 bases, leaving 10 bases between the germline ends.

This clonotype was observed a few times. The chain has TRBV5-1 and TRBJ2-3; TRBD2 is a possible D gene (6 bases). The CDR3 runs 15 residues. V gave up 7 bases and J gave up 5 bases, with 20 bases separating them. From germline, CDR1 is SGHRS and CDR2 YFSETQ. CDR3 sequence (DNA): TGCGCCAGCCCCTTGGGAGGATCCCAGGGAGATACGCAGTATTTT. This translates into CASPLGGSQGDTQYF.

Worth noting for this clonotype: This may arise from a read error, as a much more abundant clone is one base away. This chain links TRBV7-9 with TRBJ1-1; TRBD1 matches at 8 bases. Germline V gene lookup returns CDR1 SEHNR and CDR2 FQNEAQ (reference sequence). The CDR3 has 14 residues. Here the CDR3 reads CASSFQGADTEASF. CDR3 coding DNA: TGTGCCAGCAGCTTCCAGGGGGCTGACACTGAAGCTTCCTTT.

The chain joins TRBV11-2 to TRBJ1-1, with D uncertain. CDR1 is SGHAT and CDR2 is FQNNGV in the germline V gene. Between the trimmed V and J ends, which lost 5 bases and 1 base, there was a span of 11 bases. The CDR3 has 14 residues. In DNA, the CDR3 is TGTGCCAGCAGCGGAACGAGAGGGAACACTGAAGCTTTCTTT. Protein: CASSGTRGNTEAFF. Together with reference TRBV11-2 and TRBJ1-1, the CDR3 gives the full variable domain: EAGVAQSPRYKIIEKRQSVAFWCNPISGHATLYWYQQILGQGPKLLIQFQNNGVVDDSQLPKDRFSAERLKGVDSTLKIQPAKLEDSAVYLCASSGTRGNTEAFFGQGTRLTVV.

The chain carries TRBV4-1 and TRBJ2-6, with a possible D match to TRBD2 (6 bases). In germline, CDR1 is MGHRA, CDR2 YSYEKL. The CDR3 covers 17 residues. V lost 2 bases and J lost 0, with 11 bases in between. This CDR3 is CASSQLAGNSGANVLTF. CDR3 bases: TGCGCCAGCAGCCAATTGGCGGGGAACTCTGGGGCCAACGTCCTGACTTTC.

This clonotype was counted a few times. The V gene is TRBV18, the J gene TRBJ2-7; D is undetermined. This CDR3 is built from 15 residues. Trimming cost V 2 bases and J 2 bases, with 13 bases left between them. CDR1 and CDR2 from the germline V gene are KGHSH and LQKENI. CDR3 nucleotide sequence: TGTGCCAGCTCACCAAGGGCCAGGTCCACCTACGAGCAGTACTTC. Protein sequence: CASSPRARSTYEQYF.

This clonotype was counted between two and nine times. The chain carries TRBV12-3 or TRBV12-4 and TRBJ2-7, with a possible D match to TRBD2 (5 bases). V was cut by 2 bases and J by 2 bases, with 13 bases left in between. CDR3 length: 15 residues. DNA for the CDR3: TGTGCCAGCAGTTTAAAAGGGAGCCATCCCTACGAGCAGTACTTC. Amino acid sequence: CASSLKGSHPYEQYF.

The CDR3 nucleotides read TGTGCCAGCAGTTCCGACCGTACTTCCTACGAGCAGTACGTC. This sequence encodes CASSSDRTSYEQYV. This chain links TRBV27 with TRBJ2-7; D gene uncertain. The CDR3 runs to 14 residues. V lost 4 bases and J lost 1, with 11 bases in between. CDR1 MNHEY and CDR2 SMNVEV come from the germline V gene (reference sequence).

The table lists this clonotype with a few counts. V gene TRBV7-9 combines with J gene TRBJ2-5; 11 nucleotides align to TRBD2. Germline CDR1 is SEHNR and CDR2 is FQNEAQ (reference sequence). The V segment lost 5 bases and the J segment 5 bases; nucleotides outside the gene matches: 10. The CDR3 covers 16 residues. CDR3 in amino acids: CASSPRLAGITETQYF. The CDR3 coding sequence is TGTGCCAGCAGCCCCCGACTAGCGGGAATCACTGAGACCCAGTACTTC.

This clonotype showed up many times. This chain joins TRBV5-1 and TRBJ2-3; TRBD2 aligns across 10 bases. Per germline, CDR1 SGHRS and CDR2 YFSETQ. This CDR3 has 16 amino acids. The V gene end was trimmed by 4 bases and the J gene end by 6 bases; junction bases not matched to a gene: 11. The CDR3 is CASSAPLAGAGDTQYF. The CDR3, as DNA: TGCGCCAGCAGCGCCCCGCTAGCGGGAGCCGGGGATACGCAGTATTTT.

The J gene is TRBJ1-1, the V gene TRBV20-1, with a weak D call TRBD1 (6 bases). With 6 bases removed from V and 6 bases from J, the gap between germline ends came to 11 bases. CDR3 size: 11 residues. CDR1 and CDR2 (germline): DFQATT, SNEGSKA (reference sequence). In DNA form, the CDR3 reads TGCAGTGCCCTGAGGGGGGCTGAAGCTTTCTTT. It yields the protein CSALRGAEAFF.

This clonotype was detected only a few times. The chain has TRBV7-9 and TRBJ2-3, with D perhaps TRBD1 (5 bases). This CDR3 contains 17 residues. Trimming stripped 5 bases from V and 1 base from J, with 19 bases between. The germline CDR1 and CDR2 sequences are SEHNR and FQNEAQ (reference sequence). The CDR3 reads CASSHWAGRGGTDTQYF. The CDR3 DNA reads TGTGCCAGCAGCCATTGGGCAGGGCGTGGGGGCACAGATACGCAGTATTTT.

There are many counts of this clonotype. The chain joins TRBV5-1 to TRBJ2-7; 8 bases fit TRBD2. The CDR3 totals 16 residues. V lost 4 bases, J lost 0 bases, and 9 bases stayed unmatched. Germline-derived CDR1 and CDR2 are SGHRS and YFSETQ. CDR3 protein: CASSGGGSGNSYEQYF. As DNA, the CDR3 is TGCGCCAGCAGCGGTGGCGGTAGCGGGAACTCCTACGAGCAGTACTTC.

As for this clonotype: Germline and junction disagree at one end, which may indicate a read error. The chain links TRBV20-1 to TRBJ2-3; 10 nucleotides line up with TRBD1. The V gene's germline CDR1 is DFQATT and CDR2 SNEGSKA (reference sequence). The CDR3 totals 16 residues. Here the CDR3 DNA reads TGCAGTGCTACACTTCCGGGGACAGGGGCCACAGATACGCAGTATTTC. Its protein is CSATLPGTGATDTQYF.

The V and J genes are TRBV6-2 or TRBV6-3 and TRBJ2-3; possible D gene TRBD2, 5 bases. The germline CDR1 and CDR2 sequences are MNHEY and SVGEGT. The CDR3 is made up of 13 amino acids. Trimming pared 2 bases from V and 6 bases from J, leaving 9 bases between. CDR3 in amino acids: CASSYLGEDTQYF. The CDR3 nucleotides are TGTGCCAGCAGTTACCTTGGGGAGGATACGCAGTATTTT.

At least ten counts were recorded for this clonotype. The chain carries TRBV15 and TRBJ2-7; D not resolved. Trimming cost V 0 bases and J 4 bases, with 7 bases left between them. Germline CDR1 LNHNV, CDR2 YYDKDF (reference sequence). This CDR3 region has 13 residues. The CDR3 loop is CATSRDSGYEQYF. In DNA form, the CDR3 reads TGTGCCACCAGCAGAGATTCGGGTTACGAGCAGTACTTC.

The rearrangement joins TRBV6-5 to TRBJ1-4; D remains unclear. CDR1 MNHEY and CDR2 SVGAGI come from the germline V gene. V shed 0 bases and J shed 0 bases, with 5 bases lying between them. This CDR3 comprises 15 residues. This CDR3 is CASSYSPTTNEKLFF. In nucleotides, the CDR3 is TGTGCCAGCAGTTACTCGCCGACAACTAATGAAAAACTGTTTTTT.

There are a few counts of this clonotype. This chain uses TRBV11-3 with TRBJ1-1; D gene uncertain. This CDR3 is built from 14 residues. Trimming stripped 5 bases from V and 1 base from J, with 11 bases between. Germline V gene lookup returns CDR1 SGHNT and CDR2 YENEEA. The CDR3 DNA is TGTGCCAGCAGCGACACCCCAGGGAACACTGAAGCTTTCTTT. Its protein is CASSDTPGNTEAFF. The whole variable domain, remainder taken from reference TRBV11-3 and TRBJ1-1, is EAGVVQSPRYKIIEKKQPVAFWCNPISGHNTLYWYLQNLGQGPELLIRYENEEAVDDSQLPKDRFSAERLKGVDSTLKIQPAELGDSAVYLCASSDTPGNTEAFFGQGTRLTVV.

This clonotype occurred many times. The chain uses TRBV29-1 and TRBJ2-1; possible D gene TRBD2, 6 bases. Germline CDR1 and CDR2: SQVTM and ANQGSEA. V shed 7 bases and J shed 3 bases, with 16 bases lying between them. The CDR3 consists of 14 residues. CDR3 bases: TGCAGCGCAGACTCGGAGGGCGACTACAATGAGCAGTTCTTC. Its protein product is CSADSEGDYNEQFF.